This entry concerns a single TCR beta chain. Its cognate antigen is unknown. This entry belongs to a study of cytomegalovirus exposure and HLA in healthy donors. Regarding the study as a whole: About 87% or about 30% of the time was how often most TCR beta V segments were productive, according to an earlier analysis.

A multiplex PCR was run with 60 Vbeta primers and 13 Jbeta primers. The assay was immunoSEQ multiplex PCR, and TCRdb's table has in-frame clones only and misses some. The sample has 100,000 or so clones; around four fifths are singletons. Sequencing was carried out using PBMCs. The receptor's source is a man aged 35-49 years in good health and CMV-seronegative.

In DNA form, the CDR3 reads TGTGCCACCAGCAGAGAGAACTTAGCGGGTAGCAAAAACATTCAGTACTTC. It yields the protein CATSRENLAGSKNIQYF. The chain is built from TRBV15 and TRBJ2-4; 7 nucleotides line up with TRBD2. With 0 bases clipped from V and 3 bases from J, the junction kept 8 bases outside the gene matches. Germline V lookup: CDR1 LNHNV, CDR2 YYDKDF (reference sequence). The CDR3 runs to 17 residues.